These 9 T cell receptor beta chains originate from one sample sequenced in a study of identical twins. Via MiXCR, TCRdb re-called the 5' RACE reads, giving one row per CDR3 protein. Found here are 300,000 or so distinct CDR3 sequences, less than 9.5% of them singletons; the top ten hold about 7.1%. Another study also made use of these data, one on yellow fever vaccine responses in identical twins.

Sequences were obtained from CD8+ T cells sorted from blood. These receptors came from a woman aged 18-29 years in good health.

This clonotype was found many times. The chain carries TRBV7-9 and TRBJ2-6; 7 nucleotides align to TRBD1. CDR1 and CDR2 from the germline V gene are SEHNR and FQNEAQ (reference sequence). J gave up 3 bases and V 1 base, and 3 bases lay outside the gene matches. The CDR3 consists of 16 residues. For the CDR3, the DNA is TGTGCCAGCAGCTTAGGCAGGGGGTATGGGGCCAACGTCCTGACTTTC. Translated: CASSLGRGYGANVLTF.

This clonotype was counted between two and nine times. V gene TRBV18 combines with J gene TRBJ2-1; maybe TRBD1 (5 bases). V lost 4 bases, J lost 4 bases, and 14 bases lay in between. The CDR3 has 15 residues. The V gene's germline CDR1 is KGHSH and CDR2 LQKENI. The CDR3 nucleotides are TGTGCCAGCTCACTGGCCAGGGTAACGTACAATGAGCAGTTCTTC. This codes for CASSLARVTYNEQFF.

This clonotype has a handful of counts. The CDR3 DNA is TGCAGTGCTAGAGAGTTTTTGACTAGCGGGAGCACAGATACGCAGTATTTT. It is translated as CSAREFLTSGSTDTQYF. The chain employs TRBV20-1 and TRBJ2-3, with TRBD2 identical over 10 bases. There are 17 residues in the CDR3. Germline CDR1 DFQATT, CDR2 SNEGSKA (reference sequence). With 0 bases clipped from V and 0 bases from J, the junction kept 6 bases outside the gene matches.

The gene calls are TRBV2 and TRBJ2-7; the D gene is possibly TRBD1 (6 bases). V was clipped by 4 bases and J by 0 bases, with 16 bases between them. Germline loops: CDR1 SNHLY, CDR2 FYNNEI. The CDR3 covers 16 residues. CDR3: CASSGPTGQISYEQYF. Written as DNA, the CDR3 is TGTGCCAGCAGTGGCCCCACCGGACAGATCTCCTACGAGCAGTACTTC.

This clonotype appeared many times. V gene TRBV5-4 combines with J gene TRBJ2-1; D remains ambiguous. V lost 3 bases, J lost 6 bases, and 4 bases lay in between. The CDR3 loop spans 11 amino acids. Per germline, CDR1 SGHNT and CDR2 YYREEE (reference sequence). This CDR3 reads CASSSLNEQFF. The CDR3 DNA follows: TGTGCCAGCAGCTCTCTCAATGAGCAGTTCTTC.

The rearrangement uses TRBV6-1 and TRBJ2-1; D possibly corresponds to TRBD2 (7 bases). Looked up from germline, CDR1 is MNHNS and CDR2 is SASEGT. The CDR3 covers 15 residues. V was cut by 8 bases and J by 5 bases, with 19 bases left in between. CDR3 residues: CASSSWGGVDNEQFF. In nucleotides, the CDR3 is TGTGCCAGCTCTTCATGGGGGGGCGTCGACAATGAGCAGTTCTTC.

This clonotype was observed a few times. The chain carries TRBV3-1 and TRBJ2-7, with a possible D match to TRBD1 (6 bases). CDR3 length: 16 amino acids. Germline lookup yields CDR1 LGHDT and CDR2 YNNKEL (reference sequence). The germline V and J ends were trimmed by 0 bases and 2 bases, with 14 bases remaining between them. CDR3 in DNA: TGTGCCAGCAGCCAAGATACAGGGACCCGCACCTACGAGCAGTACTTC. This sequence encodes CASSQDTGTRTYEQYF.

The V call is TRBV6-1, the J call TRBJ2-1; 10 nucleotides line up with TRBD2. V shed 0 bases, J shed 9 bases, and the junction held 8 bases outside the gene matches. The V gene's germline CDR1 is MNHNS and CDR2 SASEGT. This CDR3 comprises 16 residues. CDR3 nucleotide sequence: TGTGCCAGCAGTGAAGCAGCGGGGGGGCCGATCAGTGAGCAGTTCTTC. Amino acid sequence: CASSEAAGGPISEQFF.

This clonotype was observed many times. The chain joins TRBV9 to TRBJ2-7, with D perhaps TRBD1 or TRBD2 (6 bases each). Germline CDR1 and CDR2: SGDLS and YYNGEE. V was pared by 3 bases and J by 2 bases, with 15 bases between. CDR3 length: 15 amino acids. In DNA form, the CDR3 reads TGTGCCAGCAGCGAAGGGGGGACCTCTGCCTACGAGCAGTACTTC. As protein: CASSEGGTSAYEQYF. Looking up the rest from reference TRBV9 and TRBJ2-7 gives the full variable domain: DSGVTQTPKHLITATGQRVTLRCSPRSGDLSVYWYQQSLDQGLQFLIQYYNGEERAKGNILERFSAQQFPDLHSELNLSSLELGDSALYFCASSEGGTSAYEQYFGPGTRLTVT.